This T cell receptor beta chain was retrieved from a study of T cell responses to AZD1222 COVID-19 vaccine. The CDR3 covers 15 residues. Germline loops: CDR1 MNHEY, CDR2 SVGAGI. Trimming cost V 0 bases and J 10 bases; bases outside gene matches: 10. Here immunoSEQ multiplex PCR was the method, and the copy in TCRdb shows in-frame clones only, minus some. The sample yields some 130,000 clones, roughly 85% seen once. The chain carries TRBV6-5 and TRBJ1-1; 8 bases line up with TRBD1. The receptor's source is an adult in good health. Here the sequenced sample was peripheral blood, taken on day 0 of AZD1222 vaccination. CDR3 sequence (DNA): TGTGCCAGCAGTTACTCGAGGCTCAGGGGGCTGGTAGCTTTCTTT. As protein: CASSYSRLRGLVAFF.